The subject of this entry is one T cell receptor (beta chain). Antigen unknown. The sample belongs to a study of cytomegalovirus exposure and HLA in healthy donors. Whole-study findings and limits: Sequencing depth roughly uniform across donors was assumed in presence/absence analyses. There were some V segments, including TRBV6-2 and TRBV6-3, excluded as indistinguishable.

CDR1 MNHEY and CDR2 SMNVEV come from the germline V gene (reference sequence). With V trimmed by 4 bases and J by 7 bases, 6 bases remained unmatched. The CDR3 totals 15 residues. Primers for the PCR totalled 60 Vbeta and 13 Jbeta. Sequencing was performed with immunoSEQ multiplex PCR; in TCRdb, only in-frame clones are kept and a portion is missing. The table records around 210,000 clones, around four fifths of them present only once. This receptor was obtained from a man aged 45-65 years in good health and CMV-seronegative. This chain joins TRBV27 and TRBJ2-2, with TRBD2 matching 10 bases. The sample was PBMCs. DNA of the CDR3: TGTGCCAGCAGTTCCCTAGCGGGAGTTGGCGGGGAGCTGTTTTTT. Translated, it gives CASSSLAGVGGELFF.